This entry lists 4 T cell receptor beta chains sequenced from one sample in a study of Ad26.COV2.S vaccination and SARS-CoV-2 variants. The method was immunoSEQ multiplex PCR; TCRdb's version includes in-frame clones alone and lacks a portion of them. Among about 350,000 clones listed, about 90% were seen once. This material consisted of peripheral blood, taken after recovery from COVID-19. These receptor sequences come from a human donor who had recovered from COVID-19.

This clone was seen just once. The chain is built from TRBV12-5 and TRBJ2-1; either TRBD1 or TRBD2 may supply D (5 bases each). V was cut by 4 bases and J by 6 bases, with 13 bases left in between. Germline CDR1 LGHNT, CDR2 FRNRAP. The CDR3 has 14 amino acids. DNA of the CDR3: TGTGCTAGTGGTTGGGACGGAGGACCCAATGAGCAGTTCTTC. Amino acids: CASGWDGGPNEQFF.

The table lists this clone with a count of one. This chain uses TRBV19 with TRBJ1-5; no clear D. With 7 bases removed from V and 0 bases from J, the gap between germline ends came to 16 bases. The CDR3 runs to 16 residues. Germline values: CDR1 LNHDA, CDR2 SQIVND (reference sequence). CDR3 in DNA: TGTGCCAGTAAGGAGATAGCCAGCTATAGCAATCAGCCCCAGCATTTT. This translates into CASKEIASYSNQPQHF.

The chain has TRBV7-8 and TRBJ1-1; D not certain. Germline CDR1 is SGHVS and CDR2 is FQNEAQ. V was shortened by 5 bases and J by 11 bases, with 15 bases between the two germline ends. The CDR3 length is 12 residues. The CDR3 loop is CASSQEGLGAFF. In nucleotides, the CDR3 is TGTGCCAGCAGCCAAGAGGGTCTCGGCGCTTTCTTT.

Points on this clone: The junction and the germline gene differ at one end; a read error may be behind it. The chain employs TRBV19 and TRBJ1-1; D is perhaps TRBD1 (6 bases). The CDR3 consists of 15 residues. Germline V lookup: CDR1 LNHDA, CDR2 SQIVND (reference sequence). The CDR3 region is CASNIQGYGNTEAFF. The CDR3 nucleotides read TGTGCCAGTAATATACAGGGATACGGAAACACTGAAGCTTTCTTT.